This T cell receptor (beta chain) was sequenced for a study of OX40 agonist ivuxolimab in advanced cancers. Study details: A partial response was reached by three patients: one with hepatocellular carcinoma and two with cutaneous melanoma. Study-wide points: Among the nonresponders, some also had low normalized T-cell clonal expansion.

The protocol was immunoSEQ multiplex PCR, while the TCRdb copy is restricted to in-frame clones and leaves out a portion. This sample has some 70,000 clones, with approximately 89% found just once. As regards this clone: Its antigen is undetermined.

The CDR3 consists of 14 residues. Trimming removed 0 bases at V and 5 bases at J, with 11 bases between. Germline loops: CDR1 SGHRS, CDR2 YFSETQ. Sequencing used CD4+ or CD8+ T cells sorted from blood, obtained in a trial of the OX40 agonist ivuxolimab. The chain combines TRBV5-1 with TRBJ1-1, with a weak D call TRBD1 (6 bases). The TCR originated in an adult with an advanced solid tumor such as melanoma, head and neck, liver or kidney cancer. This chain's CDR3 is CASSLAAGVTEAFF. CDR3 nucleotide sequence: TGCGCCAGCAGCTTGGCAGCAGGGGTAACTGAAGCTTTCTTT.